The source of this T cell receptor (beta chain) is a study of T cells after yellow fever vaccination. This clonotype was detected many times. The target antigen is unknown. TCRdb itself ran the 5' RACE reads through MiXCR, one entry per CDR3 protein. The sample contains a few hundred thousand distinct CDR3 sequences, roughly 8.3% of which appear only once. Overall study findings and caveats: Post-booster repertoires contained most primary-vaccination clones again (96% CD4, roughly 91% CD8).

The TCR was taken from a man aged 18 to 30 who received the YFV17D yellow fever vaccine. Sequenced here: PBMCs, sampled approximately 47 days after the first yellow fever vaccination.

The CDR3 loop is CATRRDSNSKRDTGELFF. The CDR3 nucleotides read TGCGCCACCCGGAGGGACAGCAACTCTAAACGGGACACCGGGGAGCTGTTTTTT. V gene TRBV5-1 combines with J gene TRBJ2-2; D is possibly TRBD1 (7 bases). Germline assignment: CDR1 SGHRS and CDR2 YFSETQ. V lost 9 bases and J lost 3, with 27 bases in between. The CDR3 totals 18 residues.